Listed here are 23 T cell receptor beta chains from one sample, sequenced in a study of cytomegalovirus exposure and HLA in healthy donors. Amplification used 60 Vbeta primers and 13 Jbeta primers. Repertoires were generated with immunoSEQ multiplex PCR, while TCRdb's copy carries only in-frame clones and drops some. Of 95,000 to 150,000 clones in the sample, approximately 17% were seen once. Sequenced sample: PBMCs. The receptors were sampled from a female donor in good health and CMV-seropositive.

V usage is TRBV10-3 and J usage is TRBJ2-5; the match to TRBD2 covers 7 bases. V lost 3 bases and J lost 9; bases outside the gene matches: 10. The CDR3 totals 14 residues. The germline V gene encodes CDR1 ENHRY and CDR2 SYGVKD. The CDR3: CAISDLGLELSQYF. The CDR3 DNA reads TGTGCCATCAGTGACCTAGGACTAGAGTTGTCCCAGTACTTC.

This clone was counted a few times. V and J are TRBV2 and TRBJ1-4, with 8 bases lining up with TRBD1. Germline values: CDR1 SNHLY, CDR2 FYNNEI. V was clipped by 7 bases and J by 3 bases; unmatched bases: 7. This CDR3 contains 15 residues. CDR3 in amino acids: CASNPQGAANEKLFF. The CDR3 DNA reads TGTGCCAGCAACCCCCAGGGGGCGGCTAATGAAAAACTGTTTTTT.

This clone has only a few counts. The chain joins TRBV5-6 to TRBJ2-7; TRBD2 might be the D (5 bases). CDR3 size: 14 residues. The germline gives CDR1 SGHDT, CDR2 YYEEEE. V shed 3 bases and J shed 6 bases, with 16 bases lying between them. The CDR3 nucleotides are TGTGCCAGCAGCTCCCTACGGGGTTTTGCCGAGCAGTACTTC. It specifies CASSSLRGFAEQYF. Based on the CDR3 plus reference TRBV5-6 and TRBJ2-7, the full variable domain is DAGVTQSPTHLIKTRGQQVTLRCSPKSGHDTVSWYQQALGQGPQFIFQYYEEEERQRGNFPDRFSGHQFPNYSSELNVNALLLGDSALYLCASSSLRGFAEQYFGPGTRLTVT.

This clone was detected a few times. The rearrangement joins TRBV30 to TRBJ2-5; TRBD2 matches 9 bases. The CDR3 is made up of 17 amino acids. V lost 8 bases and J lost 0; bases outside the gene matches: 16. The germline V gene encodes CDR1 GTSNPN and CDR2 SVGIG (reference sequence). This chain's CDR3 is CARVPELRLADQETQYF. DNA for the CDR3: TGTGCCCGAGTCCCGGAACTCCGACTAGCGGACCAAGAGACCCAGTACTTC.

The V gene is TRBV7-8, the J gene TRBJ2-7; 10 nucleotides agree with TRBD2. The V and J ends lost 5 bases and 3 bases, in that order; junction bases with no gene match: 7. CDR3 length: 15 residues. Germline CDR1 and CDR2: SGHVS and FQNEAQ. CDR3 sequence (DNA): TGTGCCAGCAGCACATGGACTAGCGGAAACTACGAGCAGTACTTC. Translating it yields CASSTWTSGNYEQYF.

This clone appeared a few times. The chain carries TRBV11-2 and TRBJ2-5; D call uncertain. V shed 0 bases and J shed 5 bases, with 4 bases lying between them. The germline CDR1 and CDR2 sequences are SGHAT and FQNNGV. The CDR3 length is 12 residues. The CDR3 DNA reads TGTGCCAGCAGCTTAGACAGGGAGACCCAGTACTTC. The encoded protein is CASSLDRETQYF.

J is TRBJ1-4 and V is TRBV25-1; D remains unclear. V dropped 1 base and J dropped 2 bases, with 14 bases sitting between them. CDR1 and CDR2 (germline): MGHDK, SYGVNS. The CDR3 spans 17 residues. CDR3 sequence: CASSEFGREKTNEKLFF. The CDR3 nucleotides are TGTGCCAGCAGTGAATTCGGAAGGGAGAAGACTAATGAAAAACTGTTTTTT. The variable domain in full, with the rest retrieved from reference TRBV25-1 and TRBJ1-4, is EADIYQTPRYLVIGTGKKITLECSQTMGHDKMYWYQQDPGMELHLIHYSYGVNSTEKGDLSSESTVSRIRTEHFPLTLESARPSHTSQYLCASSEFGREKTNEKLFFGSGTQLSVL.

The rearrangement uses TRBV4-3 and TRBJ2-7, with 7 bases matching TRBD1. V dropped 0 bases and J dropped 2; count of bases not matched to a gene: 10. CDR1 and CDR2 from the germline V gene are LGHNA and YSLEER. The CDR3 is 17 residues long. The CDR3 nucleotides are TGCGCCAGCAGCCAAGATAGCCCAGACAGGGCCCCCTACGAGCAGTACTTC. Encoded protein: CASSQDSPDRAPYEQYF.

This clone turned up a few times. V and J are TRBV9 and TRBJ1-5, with a tentative D call TRBD1 (6 bases). This CDR3 comprises 13 residues. Trimming pared 0 bases from V and 9 bases from J, leaving 10 bases between. The V gene's germline CDR1 is SGDLS and CDR2 YYNGEE. CDR3 residues: CASSVEGGGPQHF. CDR3 nucleotide sequence: TGTGCCAGCAGCGTAGAGGGAGGGGGGCCCCAGCATTTT.

The chain links TRBV4-3 to TRBJ2-2, with 10 bases identical to TRBD2. Per germline, CDR1 LGHNA and CDR2 YSLEER. The CDR3 contains 18 residues. Unmatched junction bases numbered 8, after V lost 3 bases and J lost 1 base. Here the CDR3 reads CASSQELGLAENTGELFF. In DNA form, the CDR3 reads TGCGCCAGCAGCCAGGAACTAGGACTAGCGGAGAACACCGGGGAGCTGTTTTTT.

The chain uses TRBV11-2 and TRBJ2-5, with D possibly TRBD2 on 5 matching bases. The germline CDR1 and CDR2 sequences are SGHAT and FQNNGV. The CDR3 loop spans 13 amino acids. With 1 base removed from V and 5 bases from J, the gap between germline ends came to 8 bases. CDR3 amino acids: CASSLAGVETQYF. The CDR3 DNA follows: TGTGCCAGCAGCTTAGCCGGGGTGGAGACCCAGTACTTC.

The rearrangement links TRBV5-4 to TRBJ2-1; TRBD1 is a possible D gene (5 bases). The germline V gene encodes CDR1 SGHNT and CDR2 YYREEE (reference sequence). CDR3 length equals 13 residues. Trimming cost V 0 bases and J 6 bases, with 7 bases left between them. The CDR3 DNA reads TGTGCCAGCAGCTTGGTTGGGGCCAATGAGCAGTTCTTC. Its protein is CASSLVGANEQFF.

J is TRBJ1-2 and V is TRBV6-5; 7 nucleotides agree with TRBD1. Germline V CDR1 and CDR2: MNHEY, SVGAGI. The ends lost 11 bases at V and 5 bases at J; junction bases unmatched: 17. The CDR3 is 15 residues long. The chain's CDR3 is CAVTYRAGGLYGYTF. The CDR3 nucleotides are TGTGCCGTAACCTATAGGGCAGGGGGGCTTTATGGCTACACCTTC.

This clone appeared a few times. The chain recombines TRBV7-9 with TRBJ2-1, with 7 bases matching TRBD2. Germline loops: CDR1 SEHNR, CDR2 FQNEAQ (reference sequence). This CDR3 region has 16 residues. V lost 3 bases and J lost 8; bases outside the gene matches: 13. The CDR3 DNA reads TGTGCCAGCAGCTTTTCCCGGCTAGCGGTTACAGATGAGCAGTTCTTC. It codes for CASSFSRLAVTDEQFF. Full variable domain (rest looked up from reference TRBV7-9 and TRBJ2-1): DTGVSQNPRHKITKRGQNVTFRCDPISEHNRLYWYRQTLGQGPEFLTYFQNEAQLEKSRLLSDRFSAERPKGSFSTLEIQRTEQGDSAMYLCASSFSRLAVTDEQFFGPGTRLTVL.

This chain uses TRBV6-6 with TRBJ1-1; a weak D match, TRBD1 (6 bases). This CDR3 is 13 amino acids long. V was cut by 4 bases and J by 4 bases, with 10 bases left in between. The germline V gene encodes CDR1 MNHNY and CDR2 SVGAGI (reference sequence). The chain's CDR3 is CASSSRGATEAFF. DNA of the CDR3: TGTGCCAGCAGTTCACGGGGGGCCACTGAAGCTTTCTTT.

This chain links TRBV28 with TRBJ1-6; D may be TRBD1 (6 bases). This CDR3 region has 18 residues. V lost 7 bases, J lost 0 bases, and 19 bases lay in between. The germline V gene encodes CDR1 MDHEN and CDR2 SYDVKM. The DNA for the CDR3 is TGTGCCAGCACTGCTCCGGGACACCCTTTCTCCTATAATTCACCCCTCCACTTT. Its translation is CASTAPGHPFSYNSPLHF.

This chain connects TRBV5-5 to TRBJ2-7, with D tentatively TRBD2 (5 bases). Trimming removed 7 bases at V and 1 base at J, with 18 bases between. Germline CDR1 SGHKS, CDR2 YYEKEE (reference sequence). The length of the CDR3 is 15 residues. The chain's CDR3 is CASYPFSRASYEQYF. CDR3 DNA: TGTGCCAGCTATCCCTTCTCGAGGGCATCCTACGAGCAGTACTTC.

This clone turned up a few times. The chain is built from TRBV6-6 and TRBJ1-3; D gene uncertain. Germline V lookup: CDR1 MNHNY, CDR2 SVGAGI (reference sequence). This CDR3 has 15 amino acids. Trimming took off 4 bases at V and 0 bases at J, with 10 bases between the two ends. In DNA form, the CDR3 reads TGTGCCAGCAGTTCCGCGGGGTCCTCTGGAAACACCATATATTTT. This translates into CASSSAGSSGNTIYF.

V usage is TRBV11-2 and J usage is TRBJ1-2; the D is unclear. The CDR3 has 15 amino acids. V was pared by 2 bases and J by 7 bases, with 17 bases between. CDR1 is SGHAT and CDR2 is FQNNGV in the germline V gene. The CDR3 is CASSLSRAILRGYTF. The CDR3 bases are TGTGCCAGCAGCTTATCCCGCGCAATTTTGCGTGGCTACACCTTC.

The chain combines TRBV7-2 with TRBJ1-4; a possible D gene is TRBD1 (5 bases). Looked up from germline, CDR1 is SGHTA and CDR2 is FQGNSA. CDR3 size: 14 residues. The V and J ends lost 4 bases and 8 bases respectively, with 14 bases between them. This CDR3 is CASSSEPKGEKLFF. In nucleotides, the CDR3 is TGTGCCAGCAGCTCTGAGCCAAAGGGGGAAAAACTGTTTTTT.

The chain combines TRBV14 with TRBJ2-7, with D perhaps TRBD2 (6 bases). Trimming stripped 3 bases from V and 4 bases from J, with 10 bases between. Germline V gene lookup returns CDR1 SGHDN and CDR2 FVKESK. The CDR3 is 13 amino acids. CDR3 DNA: TGTGCCAGCAGCCAGGGACTTTTATACGAGCAGTACTTC. Amino acid sequence: CASSQGLLYEQYF.

This clone was found a few times. The CDR3 sequence is CASSRQGADYGYTF. The DNA of the CDR3 is TGTGCCAGCAGCAGACAGGGGGCAGATTATGGCTACACCTTC. The chain recombines TRBV6-1 with TRBJ1-2, with 10 positions matching TRBD1. The CDR3 has 14 residues. Germline V gene sequence: CDR1 MNHNS, CDR2 SASEGT. The V segment lost 6 bases and the J segment 5 bases; nucleotides outside the gene matches: 6.

The chain joins TRBV9 to TRBJ2-5, with 7 nucleotides matching TRBD2. The CDR3 consists of 16 residues. The V segment lost 1 base and the J segment 1 base; nucleotides outside the gene matches: 7. The germline gives CDR1 SGDLS, CDR2 YYNGEE. The CDR3: CASSVSGASGQETQYF. In DNA, the CDR3 is TGTGCCAGCAGCGTATCCGGGGCTAGCGGCCAAGAGACCCAGTACTTC. Supplemented by reference TRBV9 and TRBJ2-5, the full variable domain reads DSGVTQTPKHLITATGQRVTLRCSPRSGDLSVYWYQQSLDQGLQFLIQYYNGEERAKGNILERFSAQQFPDLHSELNLSSLELGDSALYFCASSVSGASGQETQYFGPGTRLLVL.